This TCR beta chain stems from a study of cytomegalovirus exposure and HLA in healthy donors. Notes on the study in general: The analysis excluded some indistinguishable V segments, including TRBV6-2 and TRBV6-3.

PCR employed 60 Vbeta and 13 Jbeta primers. The method was immunoSEQ multiplex PCR; TCRdb's version includes in-frame clones alone and lacks a portion of them. The data show around 88,000 clones, over 75% seen once. Comments on this clone: Its specificity is unknown.

The CDR3 consists of 14 residues. J lost 5 bases, V lost 5 bases, and 11 bases had no gene match. CDR1 is SQVTM and CDR2 is ANQGSEA in the germline V gene. The origin of this receptor is a man aged 45-65 years in good health and CMV-seropositive. Material: PBMCs. The V gene is TRBV29-1, the J gene TRBJ2-5; 7 bases match TRBD2. In nucleotides, the CDR3 is TGCAGCGTTTCTACGGGGGGACCCCGGGAGACCCAGTACTTC. It encodes CSVSTGGPRETQYF.